These 20 T cell receptor beta chains were sequenced from one sample in a study of cytomegalovirus exposure and HLA in healthy donors. Primers included in the PCR were 60 Vbeta and 13 Jbeta primers. Data came from immunoSEQ multiplex PCR; TCRdb stores just in-frame clones and leaves some out. The sample lists some 140,000 clones, roughly 73% occurring once. The source material was PBMCs. The receptors derive from a woman in her thirties or forties in good health and CMV-seronegative.

This clone was detected only once. The rearrangement uses TRBV5-1 and TRBJ2-5; D is perhaps TRBD2 (6 bases). The CDR3 has 14 amino acids. CDR1 is SGHRS, CDR2 YFSETQ, per germline. V shed 4 bases and J shed 3 bases, with 13 bases lying between them. This chain's CDR3 is CASSAGRGEETQYF. CDR3 sequence (DNA): TGCGCCAGCAGCGCGGGACGCGGCGAAGAGACCCAGTACTTC.

The V and J genes are TRBV27 and TRBJ2-7; 10 bases map to TRBD1. The CDR3 loop spans 14 amino acids. Germline lookup yields CDR1 MNHEY and CDR2 SMNVEV (reference sequence). J lost 4 bases, V lost 6 bases, and 6 bases had no gene match. In DNA form, the CDR3 reads TGTGCCAGCAGAGAGACAGGGGGCACATACGAGCAGTACTTC. Protein sequence: CASRETGGTYEQYF.

The table lists this clone with a count of one. The V gene is TRBV7-6, the J gene TRBJ1-1, with D possibly being TRBD1 (5 bases). The germline V and J ends were trimmed by 1 base and 0 bases, with 9 bases remaining between them. In germline, CDR1 is SGHVS, CDR2 FNYEAQ. The CDR3 covers 15 residues. Here the CDR3 reads CASSLGPGMNTEAFF. In DNA form, the CDR3 reads TGTGCCAGCAGCTTAGGGCCAGGGATGAACACTGAAGCTTTCTTT.

The V and J genes are TRBV7-6 and TRBJ1-5; a possible D gene is TRBD1 (6 bases). Deletions cut 1 base from V and 3 bases from J, with 10 bases between. Looked up from germline, CDR1 is SGHVS and CDR2 is FNYEAQ. The CDR3 totals 15 residues. The CDR3 region has the DNA TGTGCCAGCAGCTTAGAACAGGGCTTCAATCAGCCCCAGCATTTT. Translating it yields CASSLEQGFNQPQHF.

V is TRBV2 and J is TRBJ2-2, with D possibly TRBD1 on 5 matching bases. The CDR3 contains 15 residues. Germline CDR1 SNHLY, CDR2 FYNNEI. V dropped 8 bases and J dropped 3 bases, with 16 bases sitting between them. CDR3 DNA: TGTGCCAGCTTCCTAGGGCAGGGTGACACCGGGGAGCTGTTTTTT. Residues: CASFLGQGDTGELFF.

The chain is built from TRBV5-4 and TRBJ1-2; D gene ambiguous. CDR3 size: 12 residues. Trimming removed 5 bases from V and 0 bases from J, with 5 bases in between. Germline V lookup: CDR1 SGHNT, CDR2 YYREEE (reference sequence). The CDR3 DNA follows: TGTGCCAGCAGGGGAGCTAACTATGGCTACACCTTC. It yields the protein CASRGANYGYTF.

V and J are TRBV29-1 and TRBJ2-2; possible D gene TRBD2, 6 bases. CDR1 SQVTM and CDR2 ANQGSEA come from the germline V gene. This CDR3 comprises 14 residues. V lost 5 bases and J lost 2, with 12 bases in between. For the CDR3, the DNA is TGCAGCGTTTTACCCGGGGGAAACACCGGGGAGCTGTTTTTT. Translation gives CSVLPGGNTGELFF.

This clone was counted once. CDR3 coding DNA: TGTGCCAGCAGTGAATTAGTTACAGGGTCTGGAAACACCATATATTTT. It specifies CASSELVTGSGNTIYF. The chain joins TRBV6-1 to TRBJ1-3; D is possibly TRBD1 (6 bases). CDR1 MNHNS and CDR2 SASEGT come from the germline V gene. CDR3 length equals 16 residues. V dropped 2 bases and J dropped 1 base, with 12 bases sitting between them.

V and J are TRBV6-6 and TRBJ1-1; no definite D call. Germline CDR1 MNHNY, CDR2 SVGAGI (reference sequence). V was clipped by 6 bases and J by 1 base, with 6 bases between them. CDR3 length: 12 amino acids. The CDR3 region has the DNA TGTGCCAGCAGAACGGGGAACACTGAAGCTTTCTTT. Its protein is CASRTGNTEAFF.

The chain joins TRBV6-6 to TRBJ2-3; no reliable D call. V was cut by 0 bases and J by 0 bases, with 7 bases left in between. The germline CDR1 and CDR2 sequences are MNHNY and SVGAGI (reference sequence). The CDR3 consists of 15 residues. CDR3 residues: CASSYSVTSTDTQYF. CDR3 DNA: TGTGCCAGCAGTTACTCGGTAACTAGCACAGATACGCAGTATTTT.

The genes are TRBV6-1 and TRBJ2-7; 7 positions match TRBD1. The V and J ends lost 7 bases and 5 bases, in that order; junction bases with no gene match: 8. Germline values: CDR1 MNHNS, CDR2 SASEGT. The CDR3 length is 13 residues. The CDR3 here is CASTSGQTNEQYF. DNA for the CDR3: TGTGCCAGCACATCGGGACAGACGAACGAGCAGTACTTC.

The genes are TRBV6-6 and TRBJ1-6, with 8 bases lining up with TRBD1. Looked up from germline, CDR1 is MNHNY and CDR2 is SVGAGI (reference sequence). The ends lost 0 bases at V and 13 bases at J; junction bases unmatched: 8. This CDR3 has 15 residues. The CDR3 loop reads CASSYSQDRARPLHF. The CDR3 DNA is TGTGCCAGCAGTTACTCACAGGACAGGGCGCGTCCCCTCCACTTT.

The J gene is TRBJ1-2, the V gene TRBV5-1, with D maybe TRBD1 (5 bases). The V gene lost 0 bases and the J gene lost 3 bases, with 6 bases spanning the gap. Per germline, CDR1 SGHRS and CDR2 YFSETQ. This CDR3 region has 13 residues. The CDR3 here is CASSLVGDYGYTF. Here the CDR3 DNA reads TGCGCCAGCAGCTTGGTAGGGGACTATGGCTACACCTTC.

Points on this clone: One end of the junction does not line up with germline, which may come from a read error. The chain joins TRBV6-1 to TRBJ1-5; no firm D call. The germline V gene encodes CDR1 MNHNS and CDR2 SASEGT. There are 13 residues in the CDR3. CDR3 residues: CVSSDPYNQPQHF. DNA of the CDR3: TGTGTCAGCAGTGACCCTTACAATCAGCCCCAGCATTTT.

This chain uses TRBV5-4 with TRBJ2-5; 9 bases map to TRBD2. The CDR3 is 16 amino acids. Germline lookup yields CDR1 SGHNT and CDR2 YYREEE (reference sequence). V lost 3 bases, J lost 4 bases, and 10 bases stayed unmatched. CDR3: CASSWEGGGARETQYF. CDR3 sequence (DNA): TGTGCCAGCAGCTGGGAAGGCGGGGGGGCCAGAGAGACCCAGTACTTC.

The chain links TRBV6-1 to TRBJ1-6; a weak D match, TRBD1 (6 bases). The CDR3 length is 18 residues. CDR1 and CDR2 from the germline V gene are MNHNS and SASEGT. Trimming removed 3 bases from V and 8 bases from J, with 23 bases in between. The CDR3 DNA sequence: TGTGCCAGCAGTGATTGGACCCCTCACATGGGGGCCTATTCACCCCTCCACTTT. It yields the protein CASSDWTPHMGAYSPLHF.

The V gene is TRBV4-2, the J gene TRBJ2-1, with TRBD2 matching 10 bases. This CDR3 comprises 16 residues. V trimming: 2 bases; J trimming: 7 bases; junction bases outside the gene matches: 8. CDR1 and CDR2 from the germline V gene are LGHNA and YNFKEQ. The CDR3 nucleotides are TGTGCCAGCAGCCAAATAGCGGGGGGAACAATTAATGAGCAGTTCTTC. Its translation: CASSQIAGGTINEQFF.

The rearrangement links TRBV7-6 to TRBJ1-1; D gene unclear. Germline CDR1 and CDR2: SGHVS and FNYEAQ. Trimming shortened V by 5 bases and J by 5 bases, and 15 bases separated the two germline ends. CDR3 length equals 14 residues. CDR3 residues: CASSQWVGGTEAFF. In DNA form, the CDR3 reads TGTGCCAGCAGCCAGTGGGTCGGCGGTACTGAAGCTTTCTTT.

The genes are TRBV5-1 and TRBJ1-1; D unresolved. Germline values: CDR1 SGHRS, CDR2 YFSETQ. V lost 4 bases to trimming and J lost 1 base, with 11 bases between them. CDR3 length: 14 residues. CDR3 loop: CASSLGATNTEAFF. CDR3 sequence (DNA): TGCGCCAGCAGCCTAGGAGCGACGAACACTGAAGCTTTCTTT.

This clone was picked up a small number of times. The chain recombines TRBV4-1 with TRBJ1-4, with D tentatively TRBD1 (6 bases). Deletions cut 0 bases from V and 10 bases from J, with 15 bases between. CDR3 length: 15 residues. The V gene's germline CDR1 is MGHRA and CDR2 YSYEKL. Here the CDR3 reads CASSQEPGGRRKLFF. The DNA of the CDR3 is TGCGCCAGCAGCCAAGAGCCGGGGGGCCGAAGAAAACTGTTTTTT.